This T cell receptor beta chain was captured by sequencing in a study of cytomegalovirus exposure and HLA in healthy donors. PCR was performed using 60 Vbeta and 13 Jbeta primers. Clones were read by immunoSEQ multiplex PCR, and TCRdb kept only the in-frame ones, dropping some. The sample holds 190,000 or so clones, around 86% seen once. CDR1 and CDR2 (germline): MNHEY, SMNVEV (reference sequence). V shed 6 bases and J 0 bases; nucleotides not matched to a gene: 4. The CDR3 has 14 residues. Study-wide findings and caveats: Some TCR beta chains (roughly 150 of them) were listed as cytomegalovirus-associated.

Note on this clone: Its antigen is not known.

The TCR sequence derives from a man in his fifties in good health and CMV-seronegative. V gene TRBV27 combines with J gene TRBJ2-7; 8 positions match TRBD1. The sample taken for sequencing was PBMCs. In nucleotides, the CDR3 is TGTGCCAGCAGCCGACAGGGGAACTCCTACGAGCAGTACTTC. Protein: CASSRQGNSYEQYF.